This T cell receptor (beta chain) was recovered during a study of beta chain features in type 1 diabetes listed by TCRdb under 2018. Background on the whole study: No differences in mean age, gender distribution, total cell number or subset yield were found between patients and healthy donors. A total of 107,917,701 sorted cells were examined across all samples, and RNA yield correlated strongly with the number of cells per subset. In the study, TCRB repertoires of sorted circulating CD4+ T cell subsets from recently diagnosed type 1 diabetes patients were compared with those of matched healthy donors. Regulatory and stem cell-like memory subsets were obtained from only 8 patients and about eight healthy donors, while naive and central memory subsets were obtained from all 30 or so donors. The paper's findings and limits, for the study overall: The naive, central memory and regulatory TCRB repertoires appeared to resemble one another more closely among patients than among healthy donors. PCR may preferentially amplify shorter templates, but because patient and control samples were amplified and corrected together, any resulting skew would affect both groups equally. Patients with type 1 diabetes made fewer insertions and deleted more nucleotides at VDJ recombination sites, implying thymic rearrangement abnormalities. Because cDNA was sequenced instead of genomic DNA, highly expressing activated cells could be over-represented, though the groups showed no difference in activation or CD3 levels. In all four CD4+ subsets, TCRB CDR3 length was moderately but significantly shorter in type 1 diabetes patients. Because the HLA sub-analyses included only small numbers of individuals, any influence of HLA type on TCRB rearrangement was left unresolved.

The High Capacity cDNA Reverse Transcription Kit was used to reverse transcribe all of the isolated RNA, meaning that expressed TCRB transcripts were what got sequenced. Naive, central memory and regulatory T cell samples underwent deep immunoSEQ sequencing, averaging about 3.57 million total reads per sample. After sorted cells were lysed in RLT buffer, RNA was extracted with DNase-treated RNeasy Micro or Mini kits, with the choice depending on cell number. Each cell subset was processed separately to prevent cross-contamination, with patient and healthy donor samples processed together. TCRB sequences were amplified from cDNA with the immunoSEQ multiplex PCR, producing 87-bp fragments spanning the CDR3 region. Amplicons were sequenced on the Illumina HiSeq platform. Processing in the source paper ran as follows. Synthetic template baselines were used to correct PCR bias computationally, reads within Hamming distance 2 were collapsed together, and singletons that could not be merged were discarded. Reads were aligned against IMGT so that V, D and J genes, CDR3 length and insertions or deletions at six rearrangement sites could be assigned. Clonotype counts were normalized to sorted cell number within each subset before computing true diversity and Gini coefficients with the tcR R package. The overlap coefficient, calculated on TCRB nucleotide sequences, was used to quantify repertoire sharing. Out-of-frame TCRB sequences from naive cells were analyzed to stand in for the pre-selection repertoire. Entries here come from immuneACCESS through TCRdb and include only in-frame sequences with V and J called. Some clones fail to appear in such tables; in the studies checked, an unresolved V gene covers under half of the shortfall, and the cause of the remainder is unknown. V, J and clone size derive from that table, while D and trimming were established from the DNA sequence. Present in this sample are approximately 730,000 clones, over 10% of which were seen just once. Roughly 0.022% of the sample comes from the top ten.

A word on this clone: This receptor's antigen is unknown. No clone much larger than this one lies a single base away; base qualities are absent.

Including the terminal cysteine and phenylalanine, the CDR3 comprises 15 residues. The retained sequence is limited to the CDR3, 45 bases, with the frame set at the first base. V is clipped by 10 bases and J by 1 base, and the sequence between their germline boundaries is 19 bases long. CDR1 SSHAT and CDR2 FNYEAQ were looked up in the germline V gene (reference sequence). From each donor, a single peripheral blood sample of approximately 110 mL on average was drawn into heparinised tubes. A BD FACSAria II and a panel including CD45RO, CCR7, CD25, CD127, CD95 and CD27 were used to sort naive, central memory, regulatory and stem cell-like memory CD4+ T cells. All sorted populations exceeded 98% purity. Right away, PBMCs were isolated by Lymphoprep density gradient centrifugation and were stained directly, with no culture step. So that batch effects would be minimized, each experiment stained and sorted samples in pairs, pairing one healthy donor with one patient.

Sequencing was performed on naive CD4+ T cells from blood. Read against the paper, the sample's cell subset or site label means: true naive CD4+ T cells. This chain is built from TRBV7-7 and TRBJ2-5; 6 matching bases give a weak D call of TRBD1. The receptor comes from a man younger than 30 with type 1 diabetes. The nucleotide sequence reads as follows: TGTGCCACATCCGAATACAGGGTCGGCCAAGAGACCCAGTACTTC. Translated, it gives CATSEYRVGQETQYF.